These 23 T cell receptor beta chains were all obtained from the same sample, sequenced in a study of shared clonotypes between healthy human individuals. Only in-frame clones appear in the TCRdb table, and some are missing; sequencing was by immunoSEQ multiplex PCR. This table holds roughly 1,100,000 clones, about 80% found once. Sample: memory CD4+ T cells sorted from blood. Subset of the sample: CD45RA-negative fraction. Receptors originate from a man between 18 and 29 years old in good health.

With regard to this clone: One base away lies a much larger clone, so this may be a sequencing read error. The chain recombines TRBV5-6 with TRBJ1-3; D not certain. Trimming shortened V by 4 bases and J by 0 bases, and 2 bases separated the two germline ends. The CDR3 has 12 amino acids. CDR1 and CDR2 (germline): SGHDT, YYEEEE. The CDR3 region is CASSASGNTIYF. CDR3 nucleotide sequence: TGTGCCAGCAGCGCCTCTGGAAACACCATATATTTT.

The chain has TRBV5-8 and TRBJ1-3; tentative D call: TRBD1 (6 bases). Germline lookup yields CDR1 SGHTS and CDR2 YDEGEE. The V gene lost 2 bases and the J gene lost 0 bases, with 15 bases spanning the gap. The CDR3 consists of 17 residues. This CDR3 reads CASSFTGRGSSGNTIYF. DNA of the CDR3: TGTGCCAGCAGCTTTACAGGGCGAGGGAGCTCTGGAAACACCATATATTTT. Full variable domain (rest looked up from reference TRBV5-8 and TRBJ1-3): EAGVTQSPTHLIKTRGQQATLRCSPISGHTSVYWYQQALGLGLQFLLWYDEGEERNRGNFPPRFSGRQFPNYSSELNVNALELEDSALYLCASSFTGRGSSGNTIYFGEGSWLTVV.

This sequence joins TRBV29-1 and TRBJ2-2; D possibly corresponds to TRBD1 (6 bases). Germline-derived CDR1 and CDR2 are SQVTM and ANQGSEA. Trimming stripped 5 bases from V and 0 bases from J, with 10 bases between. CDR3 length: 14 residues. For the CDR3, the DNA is TGCAGCGTTTCGAGGGGGTCGAACACCGGGGAGCTGTTTTTT. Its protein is CSVSRGSNTGELFF.

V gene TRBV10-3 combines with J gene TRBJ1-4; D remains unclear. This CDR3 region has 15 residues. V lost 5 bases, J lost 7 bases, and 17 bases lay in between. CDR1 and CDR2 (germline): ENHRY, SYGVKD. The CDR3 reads CAISRSEPGSEKLFF. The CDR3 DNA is TGTGCCATCAGTAGATCGGAGCCTGGGAGTGAAAAACTGTTTTTT.

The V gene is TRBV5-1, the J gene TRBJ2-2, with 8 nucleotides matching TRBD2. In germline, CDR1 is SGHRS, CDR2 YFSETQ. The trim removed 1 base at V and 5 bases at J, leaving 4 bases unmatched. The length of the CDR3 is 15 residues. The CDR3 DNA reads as TGCGCCAGCAGCTTGCAGGTAGCGGGAACCGGGGAGCTGTTTTTT. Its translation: CASSLQVAGTGELFF. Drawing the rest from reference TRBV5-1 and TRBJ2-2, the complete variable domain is KAGVTQTPRYLIKTRGQQVTLSCSPISGHRSVSWYQQTPGQGLQFLFEYFSETQRNKGNFPGRFSGRQFSNSRSEMNVSTLELGDSALYLCASSLQVAGTGELFFGEGSRLTVL.

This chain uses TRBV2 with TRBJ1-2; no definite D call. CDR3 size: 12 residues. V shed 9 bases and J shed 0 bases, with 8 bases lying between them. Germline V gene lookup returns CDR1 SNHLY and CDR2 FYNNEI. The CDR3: CASGRANYGYTF. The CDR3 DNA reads TGTGCCAGTGGAAGGGCTAACTATGGCTACACCTTC.

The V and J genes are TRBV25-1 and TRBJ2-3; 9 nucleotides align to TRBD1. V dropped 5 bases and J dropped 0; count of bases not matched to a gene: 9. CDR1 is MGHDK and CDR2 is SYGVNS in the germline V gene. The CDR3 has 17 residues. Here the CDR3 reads CASSPHSGTGSTDTQYF. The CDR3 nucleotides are TGTGCCAGCAGTCCGCATTCCGGGACAGGGAGCACAGATACGCAGTATTTT.

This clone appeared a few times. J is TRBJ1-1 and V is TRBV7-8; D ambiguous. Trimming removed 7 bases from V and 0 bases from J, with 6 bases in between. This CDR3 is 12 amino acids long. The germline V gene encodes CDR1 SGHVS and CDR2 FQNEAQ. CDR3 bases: TGTGCCAGCACCCCCTTGAACACTGAAGCTTTCTTT. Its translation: CASTPLNTEAFF.

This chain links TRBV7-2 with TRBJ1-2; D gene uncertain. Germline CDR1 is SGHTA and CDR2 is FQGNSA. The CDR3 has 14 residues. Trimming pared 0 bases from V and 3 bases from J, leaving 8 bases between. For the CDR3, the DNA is TGTGCCAGCAGCTTAGCGCAGGTTGACTATGGCTACACCTTC. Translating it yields CASSLAQVDYGYTF.

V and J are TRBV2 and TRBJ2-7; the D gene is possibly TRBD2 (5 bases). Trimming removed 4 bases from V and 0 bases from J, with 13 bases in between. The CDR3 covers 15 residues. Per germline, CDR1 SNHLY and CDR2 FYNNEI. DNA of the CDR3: TGTGCCAGCAGTGCGGAGCGGAGGAGCTCCTACGAGCAGTACTTC. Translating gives CASSAERRSSYEQYF. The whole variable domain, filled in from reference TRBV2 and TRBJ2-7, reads EPEVTQTPSHQVTQMGQEVILRCVPISNHLYFYWYRQILGQKVEFLVSFYNNEISEKSEIFDDQFSVERPDGSNFTLKIRSTKLEDSAMYFCASSAERRSSYEQYFGPGTRLTVT.

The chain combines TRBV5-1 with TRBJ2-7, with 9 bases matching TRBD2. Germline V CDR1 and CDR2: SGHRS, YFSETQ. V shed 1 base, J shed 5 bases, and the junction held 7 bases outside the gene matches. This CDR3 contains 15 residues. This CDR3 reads CASSLSGGGAHEQYF. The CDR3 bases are TGCGCCAGCAGCTTGTCGGGCGGGGGGGCCCACGAGCAGTACTTC.

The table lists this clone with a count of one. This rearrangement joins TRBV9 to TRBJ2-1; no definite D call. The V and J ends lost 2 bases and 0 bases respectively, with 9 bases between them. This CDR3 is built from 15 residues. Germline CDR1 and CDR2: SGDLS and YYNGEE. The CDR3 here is CASSVYGNSYNEQFF. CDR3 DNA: TGTGCCAGCAGCGTTTACGGCAACTCCTACAATGAGCAGTTCTTC.

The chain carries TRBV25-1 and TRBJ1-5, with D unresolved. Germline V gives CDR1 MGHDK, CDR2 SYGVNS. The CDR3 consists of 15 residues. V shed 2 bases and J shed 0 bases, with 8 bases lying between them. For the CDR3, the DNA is TGTGCCAGCAGTGAAACGGGCCTTAGCAATCAGCCCCAGCATTTT. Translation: CASSETGLSNQPQHF.

The CDR3 DNA follows: TGTGCCAGCAGCCCGAGCCGGGCCAACACCGGGGAGCTGTTTTTT. Translated, it gives CASSPSRANTGELFF. The rearrangement joins TRBV9 to TRBJ2-2; D call uncertain. Trimming removed 4 bases at V and 2 bases at J, with 12 bases between. The CDR3 covers 15 residues. Germline V CDR1 and CDR2: SGDLS, YYNGEE.

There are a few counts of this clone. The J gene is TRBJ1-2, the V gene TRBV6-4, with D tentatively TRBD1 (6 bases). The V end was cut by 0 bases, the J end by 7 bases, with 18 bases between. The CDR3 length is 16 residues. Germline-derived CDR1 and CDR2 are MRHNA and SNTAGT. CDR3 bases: TGTGCCAGCAGTGACTCTTCGATAGGGCAAGGGGGTGGCTACACCTTC. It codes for CASSDSSIGQGGGYTF.

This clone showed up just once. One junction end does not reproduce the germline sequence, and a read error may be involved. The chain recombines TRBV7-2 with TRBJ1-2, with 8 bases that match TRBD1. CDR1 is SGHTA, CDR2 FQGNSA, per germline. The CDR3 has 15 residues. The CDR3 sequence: CASSQVRQGASGYTF. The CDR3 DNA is TGCGCCAGCAGCCAAGTGAGGCAGGGGGCAAGTGGCTACACCTTC.

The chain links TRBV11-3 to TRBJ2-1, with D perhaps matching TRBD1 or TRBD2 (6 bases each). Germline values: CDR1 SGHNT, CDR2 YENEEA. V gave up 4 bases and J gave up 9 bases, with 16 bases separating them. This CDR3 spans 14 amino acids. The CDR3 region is CASSSDGGFGEQFF. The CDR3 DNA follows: TGTGCCAGCAGCTCAGACGGGGGCTTCGGTGAGCAGTTCTTC.

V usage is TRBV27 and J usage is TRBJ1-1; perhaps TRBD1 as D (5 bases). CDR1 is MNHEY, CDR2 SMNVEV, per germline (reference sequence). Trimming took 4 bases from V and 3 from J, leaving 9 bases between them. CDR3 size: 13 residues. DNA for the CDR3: TGTGCCAGCAGTTGGGGCAGAGACACTGAAGCTTTCTTT. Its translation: CASSWGRDTEAFF.

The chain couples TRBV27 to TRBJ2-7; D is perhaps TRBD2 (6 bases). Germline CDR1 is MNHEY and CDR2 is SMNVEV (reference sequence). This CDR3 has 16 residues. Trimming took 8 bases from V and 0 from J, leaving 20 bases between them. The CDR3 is CASLFGTGTDSYEQYF. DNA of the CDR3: TGTGCCAGCCTCTTTGGGACCGGGACTGACTCCTACGAGCAGTACTTC.

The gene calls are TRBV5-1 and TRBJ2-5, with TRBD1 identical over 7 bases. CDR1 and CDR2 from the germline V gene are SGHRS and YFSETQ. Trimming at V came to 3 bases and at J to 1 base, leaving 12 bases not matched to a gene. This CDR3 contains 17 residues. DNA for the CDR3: TGCGCCAGCAGCTCGGCCCGGGACAGATCTTTCCAAGAGACCCAGTACTTC. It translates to CASSSARDRSFQETQYF.

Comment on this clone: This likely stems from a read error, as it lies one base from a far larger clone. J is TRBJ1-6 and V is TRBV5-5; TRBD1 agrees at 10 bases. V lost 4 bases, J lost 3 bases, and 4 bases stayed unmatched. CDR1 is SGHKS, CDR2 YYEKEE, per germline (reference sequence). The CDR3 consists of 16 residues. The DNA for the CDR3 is TGTGCCAGCAGCGCCCGGACAGGGGGCTATAATTCACCCCTCCACTTT. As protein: CASSARTGGYNSPLHF.

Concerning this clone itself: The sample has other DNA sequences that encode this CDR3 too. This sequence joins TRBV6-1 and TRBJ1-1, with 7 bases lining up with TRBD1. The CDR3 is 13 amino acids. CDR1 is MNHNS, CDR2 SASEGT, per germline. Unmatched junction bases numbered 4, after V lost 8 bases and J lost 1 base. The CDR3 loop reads CASRYRGNTEAFF. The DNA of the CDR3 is TGTGCCAGCCGCTACAGGGGGAACACTGAAGCTTTCTTT.

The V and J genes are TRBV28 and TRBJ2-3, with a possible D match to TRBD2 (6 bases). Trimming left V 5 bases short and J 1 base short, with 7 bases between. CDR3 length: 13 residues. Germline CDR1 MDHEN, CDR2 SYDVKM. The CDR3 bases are TGTGCCAGCAGTACGGGGGGCACAGATACGCAGTATTTT. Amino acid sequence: CASSTGGTDTQYF.